This is a list of T cell receptor beta chains from one sample in a study of blood T cell repertoires in COVID-19. Repertoires were generated with immunoSEQ multiplex PCR, while TCRdb's copy carries only in-frame clones and drops some. The sample consists of fewer than 450,000 clones, around 89% of them appearing once. The specimen sequenced was PBMCs or T cells enriched from blood (not recorded which). Receptor source: a woman aged 18-30 years who had recovered from COVID-19. Each CDR3 is given without its conserved first and last residue.

>16|TRBV7-2|TRBJ2-6
ASSLRRQAVSGANVLT
>14|TRBV27|TRBJ1-6
ASSETGAFTNSPLH
>10|TRBV30|TRBJ1-1
AWSVLGREAF
>14|TRBV5-5|TRBJ2-5
ASSLGLAGNQETQY
>11|TRBV5-8|TRBJ1-6
ASSQPGNSPLH
>12|TRBV5-1|TRBJ2-5
ASSYRTGQETQY
>12|TRBV6-5|TRBJ1-1
ASSLQGIGTEAF
>12|TRBV6-6|TRBJ2-3
ASSYGQNTDTQY
>13|TRBV11-2|TRBJ1-5
ASSLNPRYNQPQH
>12|TRBV6-5|TRBJ2-5
ASSSGQPGGTQY
>16|TRBV16|TRBJ2-2
ASSQYMMAGALAGELF
>13|TRBV25-1|TRBJ2-7
ASSESGVSSYEQY
>11|TRBV6-5|TRBJ1-2
ASRRTTGDGYT
>9|TRBV28|TRBJ2-5
ASAVQETQY
>13|TRBV7-8|TRBJ1-2
ASSDRDRMGYGYT
>11|TRBV6-4|TRBJ2-7
ASSDFPGYEQY
>14|TRBV7-3|TRBJ2-1
ASSSPSGAGYNEQF
>14|TRBV5-1|TRBJ2-3
ASSFTRLAGADTQY
>14|TRBV4-1|TRBJ1-1
ASSQEAGRRGTEAF
>12|TRBV10-2|TRBJ1-2
ATIAPQGAGGYT
>13|TRBV4-1|TRBJ1-1
ASSQAPSEDTEAF
>11|TRBV30|TRBJ1-2
AWSRTGLHGYT
>12|TRBV11-2|TRBJ1-4
ASSAQGADEKLF
>14|TRBV6-5|TRBJ2-3
ASSLQGYRTTDTQY
>14|TRBV6-1|TRBJ1-6
ASSEIPGDRNSPLH